This TCR beta chain was recovered during a study of cytomegalovirus exposure and HLA in healthy donors. Using immunoSEQ multiplex PCR, the repertoire was profiled, and TCRdb retains in-frame clones only, with some absent. Found here are approximately 60,000 clones, around 92% of them singletons; the top ten hold over 1%. Germline CDR1 is SGHVS and CDR2 is FQNEAQ. The CDR3 spans 18 residues. The V end was cut by 2 bases, the J end by 2 bases, with 22 bases between. Material: PBMCs. The sequence derives from a woman under 30 in good health and CMV-seronegative. The J gene is TRBJ2-7, the V gene TRBV7-8; perhaps TRBD1 as D (5 bases). The CDR3 region has the DNA TGTGCCAGCAGCTTAATTCCACGTAGTCAGGGCGTAACCTACGAGCAGTACTTC. Encoded protein: CASSLIPRSQGVTYEQYF. Complete variable domain (other parts from reference TRBV7-8 and TRBJ2-7): GAGVSQSPRYKVAKRGQDVALRCDPISGHVSLFWYQQALGQGPEFLTYFQNEAQLDKSGLPSDRFFAERPEGSVSTLKIQRTQQEDSAVYLCASSLIPRSQGVTYEQYFGPGTRLTVT.